Here is one T cell receptor beta chain with its context. The CDR3 is 14 amino acids. J gave up 15 bases and V 0 bases, and 6 bases lay outside the gene matches. From germline, CDR1 is ENHRY and CDR2 SYGVKD. The data were produced by immunoSEQ multiplex PCR, yet TCRdb's version contains in-frame clones alone and is incomplete. The table has around 150,000 clones, more than 65% seen once. These data are taken from a study of blood T cell repertoires in COVID-19. In the study overall: Sites across the United States, Italy and Spain contributed samples from acute and convalescent COVID-19. Sources were T cells, B-cell-depleted T cells, or PBMCs; the material itself was cDNA or gDNA.

This rearrangement joins TRBV10-3 to TRBJ2-1; 12 bases are a match to TRBD2. The sample taken for sequencing was peripheral blood. The TCR originated in a woman aged 60-75 years with acute or convalescent COVID-19. CDR3 residues: CAISESETSGRRFF. The CDR3 DNA is TGTGCCATCAGTGAGTCCGAGACTAGCGGGAGACGGTTCTTC.